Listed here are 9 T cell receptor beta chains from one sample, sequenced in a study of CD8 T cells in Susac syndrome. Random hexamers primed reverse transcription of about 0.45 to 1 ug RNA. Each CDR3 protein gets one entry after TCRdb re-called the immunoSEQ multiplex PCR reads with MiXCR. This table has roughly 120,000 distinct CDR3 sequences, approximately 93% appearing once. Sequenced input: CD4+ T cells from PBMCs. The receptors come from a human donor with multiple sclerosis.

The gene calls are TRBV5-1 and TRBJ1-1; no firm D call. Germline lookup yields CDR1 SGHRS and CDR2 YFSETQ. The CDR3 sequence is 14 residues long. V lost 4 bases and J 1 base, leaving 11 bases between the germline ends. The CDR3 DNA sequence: TGCGCCAGCAGCGAATCAGCCCCGAACACTGAAGCTTTCTTT. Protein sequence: CASSESAPNTEAFF.

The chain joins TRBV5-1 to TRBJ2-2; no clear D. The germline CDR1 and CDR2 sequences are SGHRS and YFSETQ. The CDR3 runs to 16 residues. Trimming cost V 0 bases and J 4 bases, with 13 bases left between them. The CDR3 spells CASSLASYTVTGELFF. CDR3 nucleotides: TGCGCCAGCAGCTTGGCCTCATACACGGTCACCGGGGAGCTGTTTTTT. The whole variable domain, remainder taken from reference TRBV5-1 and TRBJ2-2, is KAGVTQTPRYLIKTRGQQVTLSCSPISGHRSVSWYQQTPGQGLQFLFEYFSETQRNKGNFPGRFSGRQFSNSRSEMNVSTLELGDSALYLCASSLASYTVTGELFFGEGSRLTVL.

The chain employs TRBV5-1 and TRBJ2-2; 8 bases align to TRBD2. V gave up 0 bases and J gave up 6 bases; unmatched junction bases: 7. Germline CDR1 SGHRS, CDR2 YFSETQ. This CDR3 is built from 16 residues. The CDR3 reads CASSLVSGLESGELFF. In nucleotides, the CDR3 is TGCGCCAGCAGCTTGGTTTCGGGACTAGAATCCGGGGAGCTGTTTTTT.

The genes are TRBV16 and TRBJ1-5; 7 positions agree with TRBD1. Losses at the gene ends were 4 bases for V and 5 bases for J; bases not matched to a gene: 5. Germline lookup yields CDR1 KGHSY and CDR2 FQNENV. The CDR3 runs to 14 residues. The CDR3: CASSPRTGDQPQHF. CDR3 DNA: TGTGCCAGCAGCCCTCGGACAGGAGATCAGCCCCAGCATTTT.

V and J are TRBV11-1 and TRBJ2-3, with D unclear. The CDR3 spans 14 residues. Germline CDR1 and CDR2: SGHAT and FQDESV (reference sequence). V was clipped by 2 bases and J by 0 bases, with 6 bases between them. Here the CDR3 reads CASSLLHSTDTQYF. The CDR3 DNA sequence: TGTGCCAGCAGCTTACTCCACAGCACAGATACGCAGTATTTT.

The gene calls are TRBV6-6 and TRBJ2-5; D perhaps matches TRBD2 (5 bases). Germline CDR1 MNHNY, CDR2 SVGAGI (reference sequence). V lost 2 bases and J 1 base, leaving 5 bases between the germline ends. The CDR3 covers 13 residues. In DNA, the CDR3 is TGTGCCAGCAGTTACCGGGGCCAAGAGACCCAGTACTTC. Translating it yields CASSYRGQETQYF.

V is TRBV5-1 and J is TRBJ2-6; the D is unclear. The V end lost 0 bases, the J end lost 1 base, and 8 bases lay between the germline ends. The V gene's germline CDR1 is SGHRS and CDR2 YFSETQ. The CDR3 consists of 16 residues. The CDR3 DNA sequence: TGCGCCAGCAGCTTGGATGCTGGGTCTGGGGCCAACGTCCTGACTTTC. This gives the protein CASSLDAGSGANVLTF. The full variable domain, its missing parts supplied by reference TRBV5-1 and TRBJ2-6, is KAGVTQTPRYLIKTRGQQVTLSCSPISGHRSVSWYQQTPGQGLQFLFEYFSETQRNKGNFPGRFSGRQFSNSRSEMNVSTLELGDSALYLCASSLDAGSGANVLTFGAGSRLTVL.

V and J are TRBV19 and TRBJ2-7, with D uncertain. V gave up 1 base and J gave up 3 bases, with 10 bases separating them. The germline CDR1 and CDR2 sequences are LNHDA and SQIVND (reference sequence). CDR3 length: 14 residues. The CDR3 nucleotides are TGTGCCAGTAGTATAGCGCGCGGCATCTACGAGCAGTACTTC. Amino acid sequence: CASSIARGIYEQYF.

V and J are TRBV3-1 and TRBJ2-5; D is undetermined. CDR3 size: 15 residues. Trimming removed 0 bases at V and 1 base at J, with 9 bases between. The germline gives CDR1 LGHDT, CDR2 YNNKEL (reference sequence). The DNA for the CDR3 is TGTGCCAGCAGCCAAGATTGGAGCGTCCAAGAGACCCAGTACTTC. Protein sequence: CASSQDWSVQETQYF.